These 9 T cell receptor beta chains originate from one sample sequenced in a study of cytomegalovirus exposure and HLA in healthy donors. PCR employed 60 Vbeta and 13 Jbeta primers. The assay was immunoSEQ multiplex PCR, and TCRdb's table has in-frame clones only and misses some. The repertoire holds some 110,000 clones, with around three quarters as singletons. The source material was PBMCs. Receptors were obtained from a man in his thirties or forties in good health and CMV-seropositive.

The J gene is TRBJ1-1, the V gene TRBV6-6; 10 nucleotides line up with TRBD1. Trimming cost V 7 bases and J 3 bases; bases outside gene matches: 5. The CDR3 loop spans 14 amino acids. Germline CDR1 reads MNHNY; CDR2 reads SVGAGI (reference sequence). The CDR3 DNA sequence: TGTGCCAGCATTCGACAGGGGGCATACACTGAAGCTTTCTTT. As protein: CASIRQGAYTEAFF.

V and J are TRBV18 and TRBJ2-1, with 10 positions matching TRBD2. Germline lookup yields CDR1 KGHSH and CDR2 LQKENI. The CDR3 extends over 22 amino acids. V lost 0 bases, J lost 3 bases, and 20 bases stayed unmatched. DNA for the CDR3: TGTGCCAGCTCACCACCGGTCAGGGACCTAACTAGCGGGAAAGTAAGCTACAATGAGCAGTTCTTC. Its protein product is CASSPPVRDLTSGKVSYNEQFF.

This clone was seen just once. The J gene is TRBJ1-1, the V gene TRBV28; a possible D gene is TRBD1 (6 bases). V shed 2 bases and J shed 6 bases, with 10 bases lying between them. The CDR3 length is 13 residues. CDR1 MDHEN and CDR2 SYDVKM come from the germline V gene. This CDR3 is CASSLPGVAEAFF. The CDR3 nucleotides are TGTGCCAGCAGTTTACCAGGGGTCGCTGAAGCTTTCTTT. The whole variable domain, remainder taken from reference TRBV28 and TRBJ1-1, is DVKVTQSSRYLVKRTGEKVFLECVQDMDHENMFWYRQDPGLGLRLIYFSYDVKMKEKGDIPEGYSVSREKKERFSLILESASTNQTSMYLCASSLPGVAEAFFGQGTRLTVV.

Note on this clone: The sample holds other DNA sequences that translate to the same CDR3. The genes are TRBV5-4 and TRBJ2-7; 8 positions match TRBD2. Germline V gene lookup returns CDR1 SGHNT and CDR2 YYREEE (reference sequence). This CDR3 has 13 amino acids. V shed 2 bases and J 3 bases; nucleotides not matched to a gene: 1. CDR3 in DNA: TGTGCCAGCAGCTTTGGGACTAGCTACGAGCAGTACTTC. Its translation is CASSFGTSYEQYF.

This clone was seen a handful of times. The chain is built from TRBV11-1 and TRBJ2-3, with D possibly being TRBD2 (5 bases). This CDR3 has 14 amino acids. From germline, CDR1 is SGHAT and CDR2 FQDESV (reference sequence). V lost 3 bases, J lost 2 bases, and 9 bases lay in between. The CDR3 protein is CASSFAGDTDTQYF. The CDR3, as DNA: TGTGCCAGCAGCTTCGCCGGGGACACAGATACGCAGTATTTT.

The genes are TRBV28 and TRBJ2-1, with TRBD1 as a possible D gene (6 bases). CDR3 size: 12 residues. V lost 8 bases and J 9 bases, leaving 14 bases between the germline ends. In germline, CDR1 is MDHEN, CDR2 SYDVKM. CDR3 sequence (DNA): TGTGCCAGCGGATGGGGACAAACTGAGCAGTTCTTC. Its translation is CASGWGQTEQFF.

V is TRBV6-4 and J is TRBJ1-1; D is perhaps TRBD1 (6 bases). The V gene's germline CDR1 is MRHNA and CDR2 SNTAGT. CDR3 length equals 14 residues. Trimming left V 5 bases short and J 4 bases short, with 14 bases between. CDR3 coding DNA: TGTGCCAGCAGTCATGACAGGTGGTCCACTGAAGCTTTCTTT. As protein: CASSHDRWSTEAFF.

The CDR3: CATSRRGLAGPETQYF. The CDR3 DNA reads as TGTGCCACCAGCAGGCGGGGTCTAGCGGGACCGGAGACCCAGTACTTC. This sequence joins TRBV15 and TRBJ2-5; 9 nucleotides match TRBD2. The germline gives CDR1 LNHNV, CDR2 YYDKDF (reference sequence). This CDR3 comprises 16 residues. J was trimmed by 5 bases and V by 3 bases; bases with no gene match: 10.

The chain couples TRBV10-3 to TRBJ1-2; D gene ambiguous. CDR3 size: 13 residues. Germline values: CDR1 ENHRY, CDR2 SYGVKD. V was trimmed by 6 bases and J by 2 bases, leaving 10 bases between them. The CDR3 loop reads CAIRQFQNYGYTF. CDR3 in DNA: TGTGCCATCAGGCAGTTTCAAAACTATGGCTACACCTTC.